This TCR beta chain came from a study of T cells in Graves' hyperthyroidism and ophthalmopathy. CDR3 length: 13 residues. Trimming shortened V by 2 bases and J by 7 bases, and 9 bases separated the two germline ends. The germline V gene has CDR1 SGHTA and CDR2 FQGTGA. RNA transcripts provided the source from which TCR beta CDR3 regions were amplified. First-round RT-PCR with HTBI primers amplified the TCR CDR3 region. From the multiplex PCR reads, TCRdb called clonotypes with MiXCR, one entry per CDR3 protein. The data hold roughly 400,000 distinct CDR3 sequences, with 25% observed a single time. This clonotype was counted a single time.

The genes are TRBV7-3 and TRBJ1-5, with D possibly matching TRBD1 (5 bases). The sequencing input was blood. The receptor was isolated from a middle-aged man with Graves' hyperthyroidism. CDR3: CASSLSEGQPQHF. The CDR3, as DNA: TGTGCCAGCAGCTTATCCGAGGGGCAGCCCCAGCATTTT.